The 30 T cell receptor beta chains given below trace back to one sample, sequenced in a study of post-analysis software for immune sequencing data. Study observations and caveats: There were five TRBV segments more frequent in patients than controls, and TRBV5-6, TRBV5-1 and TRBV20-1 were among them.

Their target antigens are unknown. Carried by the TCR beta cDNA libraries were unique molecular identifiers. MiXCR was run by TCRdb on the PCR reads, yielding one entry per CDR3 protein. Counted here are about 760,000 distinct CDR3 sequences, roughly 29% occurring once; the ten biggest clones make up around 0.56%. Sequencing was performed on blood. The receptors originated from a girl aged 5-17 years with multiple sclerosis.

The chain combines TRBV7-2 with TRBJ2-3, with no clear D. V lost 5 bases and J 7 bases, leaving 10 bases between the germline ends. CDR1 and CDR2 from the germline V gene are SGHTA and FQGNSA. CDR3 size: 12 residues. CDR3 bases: TGTGCCAGCAGCCTAACGCCCCATACGCAGTATTTT. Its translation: CASSLTPHTQYF.

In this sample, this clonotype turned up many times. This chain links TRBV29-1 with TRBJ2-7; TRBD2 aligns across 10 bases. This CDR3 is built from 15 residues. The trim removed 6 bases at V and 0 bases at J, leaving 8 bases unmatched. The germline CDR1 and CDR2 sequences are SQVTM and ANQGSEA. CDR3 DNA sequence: TGCAGCGTGGCCCTAGCGGGAGTAGGCTCCTACGAGCAGTACTTC. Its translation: CSVALAGVGSYEQYF.

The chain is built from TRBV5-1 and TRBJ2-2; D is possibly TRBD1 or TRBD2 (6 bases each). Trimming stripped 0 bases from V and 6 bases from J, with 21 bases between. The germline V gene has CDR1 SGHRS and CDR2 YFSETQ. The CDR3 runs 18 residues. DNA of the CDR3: TGCGCCAGCAGCTTGGACCTACGTTGGAGGGGGTTGTCCGGGGAGCTGTTTTTT. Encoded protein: CASSLDLRWRGLSGELFF.

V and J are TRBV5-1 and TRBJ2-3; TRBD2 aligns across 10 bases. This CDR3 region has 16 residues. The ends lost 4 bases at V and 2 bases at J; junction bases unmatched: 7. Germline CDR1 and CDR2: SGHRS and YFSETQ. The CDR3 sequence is CASSHRTSGTTDTQYF. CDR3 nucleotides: TGCGCCAGCAGCCACCGGACTAGCGGTACCACAGATACGCAGTATTTT.

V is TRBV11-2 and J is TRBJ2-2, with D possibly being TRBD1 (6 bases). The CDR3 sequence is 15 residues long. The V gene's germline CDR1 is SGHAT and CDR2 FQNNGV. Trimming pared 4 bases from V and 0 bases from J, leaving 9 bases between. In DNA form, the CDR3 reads TGTGCCAGCAGCTACAGGGTGGCGAACACCGGGGAGCTGTTTTTT. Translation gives CASSYRVANTGELFF.

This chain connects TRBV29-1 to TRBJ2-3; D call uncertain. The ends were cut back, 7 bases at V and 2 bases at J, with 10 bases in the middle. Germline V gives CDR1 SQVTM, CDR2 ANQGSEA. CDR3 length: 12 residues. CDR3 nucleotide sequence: TGCAGCGGGTTGACCTCCACAGATACGCAGTATTTT. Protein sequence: CSGLTSTDTQYF.

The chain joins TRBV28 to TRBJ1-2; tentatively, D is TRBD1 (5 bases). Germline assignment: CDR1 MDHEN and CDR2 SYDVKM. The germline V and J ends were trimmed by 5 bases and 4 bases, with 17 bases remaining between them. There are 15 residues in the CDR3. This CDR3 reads CASSLRDAAAYGYTF. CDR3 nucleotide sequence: TGTGCCAGCAGTCTCCGGGACGCAGCAGCCTATGGCTACACCTTC.

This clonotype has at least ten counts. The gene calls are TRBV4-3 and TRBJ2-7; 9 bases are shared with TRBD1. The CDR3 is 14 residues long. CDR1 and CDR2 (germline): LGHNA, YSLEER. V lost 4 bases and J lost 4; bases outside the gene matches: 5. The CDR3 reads CASSPDRGRYEQYF. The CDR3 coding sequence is TGCGCCAGCAGCCCGGACAGGGGTCGTTACGAGCAGTACTTC.

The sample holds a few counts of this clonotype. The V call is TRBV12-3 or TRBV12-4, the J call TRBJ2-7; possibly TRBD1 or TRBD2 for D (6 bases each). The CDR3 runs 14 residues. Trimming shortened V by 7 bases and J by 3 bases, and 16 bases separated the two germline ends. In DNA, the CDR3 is TGTGCCAGCAAAACCGGGGGCCCGAACTACGAGCAGTACTTC. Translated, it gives CASKTGGPNYEQYF.

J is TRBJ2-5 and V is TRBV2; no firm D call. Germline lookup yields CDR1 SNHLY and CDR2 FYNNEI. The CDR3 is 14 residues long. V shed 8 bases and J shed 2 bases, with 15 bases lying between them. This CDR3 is CASEYGQHQETQYF. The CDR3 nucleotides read TGTGCCAGCGAGTACGGGCAACATCAAGAGACCCAGTACTTC.

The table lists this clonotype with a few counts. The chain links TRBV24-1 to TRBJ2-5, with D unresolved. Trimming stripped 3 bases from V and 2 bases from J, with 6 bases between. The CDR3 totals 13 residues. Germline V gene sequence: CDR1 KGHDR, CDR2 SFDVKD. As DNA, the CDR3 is TGTGCCACCAGTGATGTGAATCAAGAGACCCAGTACTTC. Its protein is CATSDVNQETQYF.

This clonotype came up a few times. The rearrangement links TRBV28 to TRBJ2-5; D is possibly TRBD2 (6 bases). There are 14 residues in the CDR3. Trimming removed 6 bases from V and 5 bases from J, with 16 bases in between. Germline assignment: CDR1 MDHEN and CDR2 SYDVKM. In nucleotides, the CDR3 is TGTGCCAGCAGCCTCGCGGGGAGTGTTGAGACCCAGTACTTC. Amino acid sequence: CASSLAGSVETQYF.

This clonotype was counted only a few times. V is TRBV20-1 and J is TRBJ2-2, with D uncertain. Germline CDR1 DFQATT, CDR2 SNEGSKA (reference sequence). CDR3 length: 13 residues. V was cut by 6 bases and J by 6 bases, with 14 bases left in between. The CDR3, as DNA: TGCAGTGCCCAGCCCAGGTTTCCCGGGGAGCTGTTTTTT. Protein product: CSAQPRFPGELFF.

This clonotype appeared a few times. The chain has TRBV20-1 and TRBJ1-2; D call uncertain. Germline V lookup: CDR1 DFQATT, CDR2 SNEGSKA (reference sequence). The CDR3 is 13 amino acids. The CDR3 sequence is CSTLLSLGYGYTF. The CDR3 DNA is TGCAGCACTTTGCTCTCCCTAGGCTATGGCTACACCTTC.

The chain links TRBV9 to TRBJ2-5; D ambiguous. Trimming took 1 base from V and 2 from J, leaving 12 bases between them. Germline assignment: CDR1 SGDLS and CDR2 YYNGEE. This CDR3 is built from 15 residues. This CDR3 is CASSVISGSQETQYF. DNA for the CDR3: TGTGCCAGCAGCGTAATTTCGGGCTCACAAGAGACCCAGTACTTC.

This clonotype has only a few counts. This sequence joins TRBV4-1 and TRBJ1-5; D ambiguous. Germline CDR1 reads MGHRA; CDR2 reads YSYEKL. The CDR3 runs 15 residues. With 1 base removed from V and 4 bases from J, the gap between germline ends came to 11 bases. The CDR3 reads CASSQVPAGNQPQHF. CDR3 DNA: TGCGCCAGCAGCCAAGTTCCCGCGGGAAATCAGCCCCAGCATTTT.

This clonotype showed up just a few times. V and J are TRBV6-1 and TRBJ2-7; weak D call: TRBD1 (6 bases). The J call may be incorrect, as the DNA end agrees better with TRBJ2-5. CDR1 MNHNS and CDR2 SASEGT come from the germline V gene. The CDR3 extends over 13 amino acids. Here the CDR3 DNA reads TGTGCCAGCAGTGGACAGGAACAAGAGACCCAGTACTTC. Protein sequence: CASSGQEQETQYF.

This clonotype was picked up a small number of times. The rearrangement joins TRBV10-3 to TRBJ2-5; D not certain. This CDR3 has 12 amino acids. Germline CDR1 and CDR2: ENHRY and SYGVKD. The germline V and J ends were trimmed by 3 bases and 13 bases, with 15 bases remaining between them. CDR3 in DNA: TGTGCCATCAGTGATAAGGTCTACGAGCGGTACTTC. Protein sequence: CAISDKVYERYF.

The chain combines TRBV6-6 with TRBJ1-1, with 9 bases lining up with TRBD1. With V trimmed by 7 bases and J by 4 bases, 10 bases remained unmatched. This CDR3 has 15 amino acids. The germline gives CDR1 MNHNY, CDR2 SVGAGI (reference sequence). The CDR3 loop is CASIHRDRAGTEAFF. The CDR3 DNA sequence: TGTGCCAGCATTCACCGGGACAGGGCGGGCACTGAAGCTTTCTTT.

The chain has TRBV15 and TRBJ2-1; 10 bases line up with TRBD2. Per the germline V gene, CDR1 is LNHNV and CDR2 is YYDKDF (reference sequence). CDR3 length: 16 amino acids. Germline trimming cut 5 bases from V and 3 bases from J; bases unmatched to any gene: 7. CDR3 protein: CATSPRTSGFYNEQFF. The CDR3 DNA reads TGTGCCACCAGCCCTCGGACTAGCGGTTTCTACAATGAGCAGTTCTTC.

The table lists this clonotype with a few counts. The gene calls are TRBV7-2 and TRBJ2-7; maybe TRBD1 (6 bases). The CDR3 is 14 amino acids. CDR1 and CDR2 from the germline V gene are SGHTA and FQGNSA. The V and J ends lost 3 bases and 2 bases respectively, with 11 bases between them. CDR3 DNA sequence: TGTGCCAGCAGCTTCAGGGGTCCCACCTACGAGCAGTACTTC. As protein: CASSFRGPTYEQYF.

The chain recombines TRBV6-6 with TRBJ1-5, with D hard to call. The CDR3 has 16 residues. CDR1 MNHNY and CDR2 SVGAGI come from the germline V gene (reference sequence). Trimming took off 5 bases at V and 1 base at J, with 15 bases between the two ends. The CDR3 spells CASSHLLTRSNQPQHF. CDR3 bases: TGTGCCAGCAGTCACCTCTTAACACGGAGCAATCAGCCCCAGCATTTT.

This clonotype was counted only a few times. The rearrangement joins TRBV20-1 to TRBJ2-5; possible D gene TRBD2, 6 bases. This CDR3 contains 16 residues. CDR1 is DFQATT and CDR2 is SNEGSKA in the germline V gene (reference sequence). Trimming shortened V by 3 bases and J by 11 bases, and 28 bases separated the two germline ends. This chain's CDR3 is CSASPLANARFVEQYF. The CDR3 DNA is TGCAGTGCTAGTCCCCTAGCGAACGCGAGGTTTGTAGAGCAGTACTTC.

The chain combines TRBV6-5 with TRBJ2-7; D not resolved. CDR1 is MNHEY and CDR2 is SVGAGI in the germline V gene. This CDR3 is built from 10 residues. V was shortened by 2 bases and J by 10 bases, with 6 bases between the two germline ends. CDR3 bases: TGTGCCAGCAGTTACCAAAACCAGTACTTC. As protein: CASSYQNQYF.

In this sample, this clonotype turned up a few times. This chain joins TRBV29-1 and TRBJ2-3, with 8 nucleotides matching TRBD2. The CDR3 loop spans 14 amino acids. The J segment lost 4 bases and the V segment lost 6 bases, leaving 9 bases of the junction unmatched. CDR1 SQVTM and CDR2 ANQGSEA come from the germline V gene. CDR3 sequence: CSVLRGGISDTQYF. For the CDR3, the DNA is TGCAGCGTGCTCCGGGGGGGCATCTCAGATACGCAGTATTTT.

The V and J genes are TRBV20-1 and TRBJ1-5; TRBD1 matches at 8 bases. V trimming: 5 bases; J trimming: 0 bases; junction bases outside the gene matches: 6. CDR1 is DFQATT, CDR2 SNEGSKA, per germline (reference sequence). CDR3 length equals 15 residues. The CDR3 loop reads CSASGTGYSNQPQHF. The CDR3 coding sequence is TGCAGTGCTTCGGGGACAGGTTATAGCAATCAGCCCCAGCATTTT.

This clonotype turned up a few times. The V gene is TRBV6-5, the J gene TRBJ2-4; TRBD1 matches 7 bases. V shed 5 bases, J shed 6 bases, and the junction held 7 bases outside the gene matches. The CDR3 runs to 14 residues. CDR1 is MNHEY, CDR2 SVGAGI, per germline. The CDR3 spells CASSPEGAINIQYF. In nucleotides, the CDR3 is TGTGCCAGCAGTCCCGAGGGGGCGATAAACATTCAGTACTTC.

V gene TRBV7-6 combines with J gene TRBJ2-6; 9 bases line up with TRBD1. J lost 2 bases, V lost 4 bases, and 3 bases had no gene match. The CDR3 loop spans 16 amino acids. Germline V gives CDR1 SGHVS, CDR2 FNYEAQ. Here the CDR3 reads CASSWTGVTGANVLTF. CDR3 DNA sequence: TGTGCCAGCAGCTGGACAGGGGTTACTGGGGCCAACGTCCTGACTTTC.

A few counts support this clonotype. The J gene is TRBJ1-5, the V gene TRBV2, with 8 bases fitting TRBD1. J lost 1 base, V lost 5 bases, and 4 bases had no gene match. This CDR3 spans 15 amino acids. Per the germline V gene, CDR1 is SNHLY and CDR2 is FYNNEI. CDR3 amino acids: CASSNRGGSNQPQHF. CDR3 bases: TGTGCCAGCAGTAACAGGGGGGGGAGCAATCAGCCCCAGCATTTT. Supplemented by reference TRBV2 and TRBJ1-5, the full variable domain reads EPEVTQTPSHQVTQMGQEVILRCVPISNHLYFYWYRQILGQKVEFLVSFYNNEISEKSEIFDDQFSVERPDGSNFTLKIRSTKLEDSAMYFCASSNRGGSNQPQHFGDGTRLSIL.

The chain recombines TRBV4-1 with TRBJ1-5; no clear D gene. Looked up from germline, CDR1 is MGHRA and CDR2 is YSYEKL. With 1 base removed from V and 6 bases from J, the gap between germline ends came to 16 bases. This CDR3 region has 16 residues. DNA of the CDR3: TGCGCCAGCAGCCAAGTAGGACCCCCTGTGACTCAGCCCCAGCATTTT. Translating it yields CASSQVGPPVTQPQHF.